A single sample is the source of the 9 T cell receptor beta chains below, sequenced in a study of radiotherapy plus CTLA-4 blockade in lung cancer. Sequencing used immunoSEQ multiplex PCR; TCRdb keeps in-frame clones, though not all of them. The profile covers roughly 32,000 clones, with 80% to 90% appearing a single time and just under 25% taken by the ten largest. Sequencing was performed on peripheral blood, taken from a patient treated with radiotherapy plus ipilimumab. Receptors were obtained from a human donor with non-small cell lung cancer that progressed on radiotherapy plus ipilimumab.

This chain links TRBV6-5 with TRBJ1-6, with D hard to call. This CDR3 comprises 13 residues. Trimming removed 6 bases at V and 9 bases at J, with 12 bases between. Germline V gene lookup returns CDR1 MNHEY and CDR2 SVGAGI. As DNA, the CDR3 is TGTGCCAGCAGAAACCTCCGAGGTTCACCCCTCCACTTT. This sequence encodes CASRNLRGSPLHF.

V gene TRBV11-1 combines with J gene TRBJ2-5, with D possibly being TRBD1 (7 bases). The better agreement between TRBJ2-7 and the DNA end casts doubt on the J call. Germline CDR1 reads SGHAT; CDR2 reads FQDESV (reference sequence). This CDR3 spans 15 amino acids. CDR3 DNA sequence: TGTGCCAGCAGCCAGGGGGGCTTATCCCCCTACGAGCAGTACTTC. It encodes CASSQGGLSPYEQYF.

The chain employs TRBV7-9 and TRBJ2-7, with no clear D. V was trimmed by 5 bases and J by 5 bases, leaving 7 bases between them. CDR1 is SEHNR and CDR2 is FQNEAQ in the germline V gene (reference sequence). CDR3 length: 11 residues. The CDR3 loop is CASSPEHEQYF. The CDR3 nucleotides are TGTGCCAGCAGCCCGGAGCACGAGCAGTACTTC.

This chain joins TRBV10-2 and TRBJ1-2, with 11 bases that match TRBD1. The CDR3 is made up of 16 amino acids. Trimming removed 5 bases from V and 8 bases from J; junction bases left unmatched: 13. Germline lookup yields CDR1 WSHSY and CDR2 SAAADI. This CDR3 reads CASSNGYRGQGEGYTF. Here the CDR3 DNA reads TGCGCCAGCAGTAACGGCTACCGGGGACAGGGGGAGGGCTACACCTTC.

The rearrangement links TRBV9 to TRBJ1-3; 7 bases are a match to TRBD1. CDR1 is SGDLS and CDR2 is YYNGEE in the germline V gene. V lost 4 bases to trimming and J lost 7 bases; unmatched junction nucleotides: 8. This CDR3 has 14 amino acids. The CDR3 nucleotides are TGTGCCAGCAGCAAGCAGGGGGAAGGGAACACCATATATTTT. It encodes CASSKQGEGNTIYF.

V and J are TRBV7-2 and TRBJ2-7; TRBD2 matches at 14 bases. The V gene end was trimmed by 5 bases and the J gene end by 3 bases; junction bases not matched to a gene: 9. Germline V lookup: CDR1 SGHTA, CDR2 FQGNSA. The CDR3 sequence is 17 residues long. The CDR3: CASSRIGLAGGNYEQYF. The CDR3 nucleotides read TGTGCCAGCAGCCGGATAGGACTAGCGGGAGGCAACTACGAGCAGTACTTC.

The chain has TRBV7-6 and TRBJ2-1; possible D gene TRBD2, 7 bases. The CDR3 spans 15 residues. Germline CDR1 SGHVS, CDR2 FNYEAQ. V was trimmed by 5 bases and J by 9 bases, leaving 20 bases between them. This chain's CDR3 is CASSPRRGGFTEQFF. In DNA form, the CDR3 reads TGTGCCAGCAGCCCTAGGAGGGGGGGCTTTACTGAGCAGTTCTTC.

The chain couples TRBV27 to TRBJ1-6, with 7 bases that match TRBD1. Looked up from germline, CDR1 is MNHEY and CDR2 is SMNVEV (reference sequence). V gave up 5 bases and J gave up 8 bases; unmatched junction bases: 6. This CDR3 is built from 14 residues. In DNA form, the CDR3 reads TGTGCCAGCAGTAGACAGGGCTGGGATTCACCCCTCCACTTT. Translation gives CASSRQGWDSPLHF.

V usage is TRBV13 and J usage is TRBJ2-5, with 8 nucleotides matching TRBD2. Trimming took 1 base from V and 3 from J; bases not matched to a gene: 10. The CDR3 totals 17 residues. Germline-derived CDR1 and CDR2 are PRHDT and FYEKMQ (reference sequence). CDR3 nucleotide sequence: TGTGCCAGCAGCTTAGCGGGGGGGCTGAGATCGGAAGAGACCCAGTACTTC. Its protein is CASSLAGGLRSEETQYF.